The T cell receptor beta chain described here comes from a study of blood T cell repertoires in COVID-19. Study as a whole: Material from acute and convalescent COVID-19 was sourced from the United States, Italy and Spain. PBMCs, B-cell-depleted T cells, or T cells provided the cDNA or gDNA that made up the material.

This clone has only one observation. This CDR3 is built from 13 residues. The V and J ends lost 7 bases and 5 bases respectively, with 12 bases between them. As processed by the authors: Amplification of reference gene primers was used by the study to estimate nucleated cell counts. The table came from immunoSEQ multiplex PCR; TCRdb's copy has only in-frame clones and leaves some out. The V and J calls and clone size were taken over from that table, and D and trimming were inferred from the DNA. The sample carries about 170,000 clones, approximately 88% recorded once. Sequences were obtained from peripheral blood. The receptor comes from a woman aged 45-65 years with acute or convalescent COVID-19. The rearrangement uses TRBV12-3 or TRBV12-4 and TRBJ1-5; no clear D gene. The CDR3 region has the DNA TGTGCCAGCACCTCTGACGGGTATCAGCCCCAGCATTTT. It is translated as CASTSDGYQPQHF.